This T cell receptor (beta chain) was sequenced in a study of identical twins. Per germline, CDR1 DFQATT and CDR2 SNEGSKA (reference sequence). The CDR3 extends over 16 amino acids. The V and J ends lost 6 bases and 0 bases, in that order; junction bases with no gene match: 10. This clonotype was seen more than once but under ten times. TCRdb re-analysed the 5' RACE reads in MiXCR, keeping a single row per CDR3 protein. The data show around 230,000 distinct CDR3 sequences, 6% to 7% seen once. This same sample was also part of a study on T cells expressing NK-cell markers.

The receptor comes from a woman aged 18-29 years in good health. Sequencing input: CD8+ T cells sorted from blood. The chain couples TRBV20-1 to TRBJ1-5, with 8 bases matching TRBD1. The CDR3 DNA follows: TGCAGTGCCCCTGGACAGGGAATAACTAGCAATCAGCCCCAGCATTTT. It translates to CSAPGQGITSNQPQHF.